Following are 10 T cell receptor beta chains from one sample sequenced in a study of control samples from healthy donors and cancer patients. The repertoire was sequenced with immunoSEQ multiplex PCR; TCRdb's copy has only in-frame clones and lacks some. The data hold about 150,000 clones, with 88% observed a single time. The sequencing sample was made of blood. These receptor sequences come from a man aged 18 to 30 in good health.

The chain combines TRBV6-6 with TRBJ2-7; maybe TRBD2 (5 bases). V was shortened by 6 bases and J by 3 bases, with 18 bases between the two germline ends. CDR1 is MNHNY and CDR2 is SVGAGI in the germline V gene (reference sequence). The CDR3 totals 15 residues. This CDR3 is CASSLASPGVYEQYF. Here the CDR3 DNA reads TGTGCCAGCAGCCTAGCCTCCCCCGGGGTCTACGAGCAGTACTTC.

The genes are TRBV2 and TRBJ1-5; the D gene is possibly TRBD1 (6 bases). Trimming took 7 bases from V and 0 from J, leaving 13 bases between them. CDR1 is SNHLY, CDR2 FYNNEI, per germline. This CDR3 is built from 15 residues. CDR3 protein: CASKGTPDSNQPQHF. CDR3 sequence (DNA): TGTGCCAGCAAGGGGACACCGGATAGCAATCAGCCCCAGCATTTT.

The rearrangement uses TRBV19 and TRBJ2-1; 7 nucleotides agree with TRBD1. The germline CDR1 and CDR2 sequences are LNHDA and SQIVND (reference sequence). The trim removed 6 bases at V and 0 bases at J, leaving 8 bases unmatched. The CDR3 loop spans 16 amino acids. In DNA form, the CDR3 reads TGTGCCAGTAGAACAGGGGCCCCAAGCTCCTACAATGAGCAGTTCTTC. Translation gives CASRTGAPSSYNEQFF.

The CDR3 bases are TGTGCCAGCAGTCCTGCTTATCACGGGCCCCAGCATTTT. Translated: CASSPAYHGPQHF. The rearrangement joins TRBV6-5 to TRBJ1-5; no reliable D call. CDR3 length equals 13 residues. Germline V gene data show CDR1 as MNHEY and CDR2 as SVGAGI. The V gene lost 5 bases and the J gene lost 9 bases, with 14 bases spanning the gap.

The CDR3 region is CATGGAEETQYF. In nucleotides, the CDR3 is TGTGCCACCGGAGGGGCTGAGGAGACCCAGTACTTC. The J gene is TRBJ2-5, the V gene TRBV18; perhaps TRBD2 as D (6 bases). The CDR3 sequence is 12 residues long. Germline-derived CDR1 and CDR2 are KGHSH and LQKENI. V dropped 10 bases and J dropped 5 bases, with 14 bases sitting between them.

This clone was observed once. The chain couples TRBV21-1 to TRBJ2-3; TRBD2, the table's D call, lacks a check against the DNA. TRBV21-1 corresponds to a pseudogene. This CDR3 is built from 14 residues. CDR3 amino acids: CASSIPSSTDTQYF. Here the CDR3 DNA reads TGTGCCAGCAGCATTCCCTCTAGCACAGATACGCAGTATTTT.

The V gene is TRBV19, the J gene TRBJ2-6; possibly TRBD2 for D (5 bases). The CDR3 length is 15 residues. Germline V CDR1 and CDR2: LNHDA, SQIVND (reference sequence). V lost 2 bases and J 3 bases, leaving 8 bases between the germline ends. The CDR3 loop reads CASSIRGGGANVLTF. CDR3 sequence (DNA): TGTGCCAGTAGTATACGGGGTGGTGGGGCCAACGTCCTGACTTTC.

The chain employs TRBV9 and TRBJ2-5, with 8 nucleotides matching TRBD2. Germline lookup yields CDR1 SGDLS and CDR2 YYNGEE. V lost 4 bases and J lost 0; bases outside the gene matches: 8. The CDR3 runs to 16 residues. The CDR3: CASSPFSGGHQETQYF. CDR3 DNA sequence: TGTGCCAGCAGCCCGTTCAGCGGGGGCCACCAAGAGACCCAGTACTTC. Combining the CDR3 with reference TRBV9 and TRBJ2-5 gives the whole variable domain DSGVTQTPKHLITATGQRVTLRCSPRSGDLSVYWYQQSLDQGLQFLIQYYNGEERAKGNILERFSAQQFPDLHSELNLSSLELGDSALYFCASSPFSGGHQETQYFGPGTRLLVL.

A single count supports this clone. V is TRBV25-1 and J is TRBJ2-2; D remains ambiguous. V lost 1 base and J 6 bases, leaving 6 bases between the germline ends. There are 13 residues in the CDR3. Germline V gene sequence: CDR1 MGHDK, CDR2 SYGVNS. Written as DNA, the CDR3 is TGTGCCAGCAGTGAATTTCGGGCCGGGGAGCTGTTTTTT. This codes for CASSEFRAGELFF.

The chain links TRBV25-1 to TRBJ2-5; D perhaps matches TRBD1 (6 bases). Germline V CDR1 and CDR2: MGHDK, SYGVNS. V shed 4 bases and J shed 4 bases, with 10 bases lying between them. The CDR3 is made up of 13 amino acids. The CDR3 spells CASSVGASETQYF. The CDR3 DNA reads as TGTGCCAGCAGTGTGGGGGCATCAGAGACCCAGTACTTC.